A selection of T cell receptor beta chains follows, all from one sample in a study of cytomegalovirus exposure and HLA in healthy donors. Assay used: immunoSEQ multiplex PCR; TCRdb lists only in-frame clones, some missing. Of some 160,000 clones in the sample, 65% to 80% were seen once. The sequencing input was PBMCs. The receptors derive from a woman aged 40 to 50 in good health and CMV-seropositive. Each CDR3 is given with its conserved first and last residue. The D gene is left open where the match is weak. Clone size, where shown, is once, few, many, or a class for clones that have expanded.

clone_size	d_call	v_call	j_call	cdr3_aa	cdr3_nt
once	.	TRBV9	TRBJ1-4	CASSLLGGDEKLFF	TGTGCCAGCAGCCTACTTGGAGGGGATGAAAAACTGTTTTTT
.	.	TRBV30	TRBJ2-1	CAWSSEGEQFF	TGTGCCTGGAGTTCCGAGGGTGAGCAGTTCTTC
.	TRBD1	TRBV4-3	TRBJ1-2	CASSHEGQGVYTF	TGCGCCAGCAGCCATGAAGGACAGGGCGTCTACACCTTC
.	TRBD1	TRBV15	TRBJ2-1	CATSSRDRAFYNEQFF	TGTGCCACCAGCAGCCGGGACAGGGCCTTCTACAATGAGCAGTTCTTC
.	TRBD2	TRBV5-6	TRBJ2-1	CASSSDPGLANEQFF	TGTGCCAGCAGCTCGGACCCGGGACTAGCAAATGAGCAGTTCTTC
.	.	TRBV9	TRBJ1-4	CASSVGQGSDEKLFF	TGTGCCAGCAGCGTCGGGCAGGGCTCTGATGAAAAACTGTTTTTT
.	.	TRBV14	TRBJ2-5	CASSPGVTQYF	TGTGCCAGCAGCCCAGGCGTGACCCAGTACTTC
.	.	TRBV15	TRBJ2-6	CATSRLQGSGANVLTF	TGTGCCACCAGCAGACTCCAGGGGTCTGGGGCCAACGTCCTGACTTTC
.	TRBD1	TRBV6-1	TRBJ2-1	CASRQTGVGYNEQFF	TGTGCCAGCAGACAGACAGGGGTAGGATACAATGAGCAGTTCTTC
.	.	TRBV30	TRBJ1-1	CAWRSGIMNTEAFF	TGTGCCTGGAGGTCGGGAATCATGAACACTGAAGCTTTCTTT
.	TRBD2	TRBV5-1	TRBJ2-1	CASSPGTTYNEQFF	TGCGCCAGCAGCCCCGGGACTACTTACAATGAGCAGTTCTTC
.	.	TRBV19	TRBJ2-3	CASEVWRADTQYF	TGTGCCAGTGAAGTTTGGCGGGCAGATACGCAGTATTTT
once	TRBD2	TRBV7-3	TRBJ2-3	CASSKGAGLDTQYF	TGTGCCAGCAGCAAGGGAGCGGGACTCGATACGCAGTATTTT
.	.	TRBV6-1	TRBJ1-2	CASTHTNYGYTF	TGTGCCAGCACCCACACTAACTATGGCTACACCTTC
few	.	TRBV12-5	TRBJ1-5	CASGTSDQPQHF	TGTGCTAGTGGTACTAGTGATCAGCCCCAGCATTTT
.	TRBD1	TRBV2	TRBJ1-5	CASSELTGASNQPQHF	TGTGCCAGCAGTGAGTTAACAGGGGCAAGCAATCAGCCCCAGCATTTT
.	TRBD1	TRBV19	TRBJ1-2	CASSNEDRGYGYTF	TGTGCCAGTAGTAACGAGGACAGGGGCTATGGCTACACCTTC
once	TRBD1	TRBV7-9	TRBJ1-6	CSSSFGTDNSPLHF	TGTTCCAGCAGCTTTGGGACAGATAATTCACCCCTCCACTTT
.	TRBD1	TRBV7-2	TRBJ2-7	CASSGQGSPSYEQYF	TGTGCCAGCAGCGGACAGGGTTCCCCTTCCTACGAGCAGTACTTC
.	TRBD1	TRBV7-9	TRBJ2-7	CASSGQGGSYEQYF	TGTGCCAGCAGCGGACAGGGAGGATCCTACGAGCAGTACTTC
once	.	TRBV7-3	TRBJ1-1	CASSPGHSNTEAFF	TGTGCCAGCAGCCCGGGACATTCGAACACTGAAGCTTTCTTT
.	TRBD1	TRBV5-1	TRBJ1-2	CASSPGQDYGYTF	TGCGCCAGCAGCCCCGGACAGGACTATGGCTACACCTTC
.	.	TRBV28	TRBJ2-2	CASSFGGELFF	TGTGCCAGCAGTTTCGGTGGGGAGCTGTTTTTT
.	TRBD1	TRBV6-5	TRBJ1-2	CASTSRDRANYGYTF	TGTGCCAGCACCTCCCGGGACAGGGCTAACTATGGCTACACCTTC
few	.	TRBV5-1	TRBJ1-2	CASSKADRSYGYTF	TGCGCCAGCAGCAAAGCAGACAGGTCCTATGGCTACACCTTC
.	.	TRBV5-6	TRBJ2-5	CASSLRQLGGETQYF	TGTGCCAGCAGCTTGAGACAATTGGGCGGGGAGACCCAGTACTTC
.	TRBD1	TRBV19	TRBJ1-1	CASSSVTGGDSRAEAFF	TGTGCCAGTAGTAGCGTGACAGGGGGCGATTCAAGGGCTGAAGCTTTCTTT
.	.	TRBV7-9	TRBJ1-1	CSSSREVPPEAFF	TGTTCCAGCAGCCGGGAGGTACCCCCTGAAGCTTTCTTT
.	TRBD1	TRBV2	TRBJ1-3	CASREQGAPSGNTIYF	TGTGCCAGCAGGGAACAGGGGGCTCCCTCTGGAAACACCATATATTTT
.	.	TRBV19	TRBJ1-1	CASSLGWVNTEAFF	TGTGCCAGTAGTCTCGGGTGGGTGAACACTGAAGCTTTCTTT
.	.	TRBV5-6	TRBJ1-6	CASSWGGFGSSYNSPLHF	TGTGCCAGCAGCTGGGGTGGGTTCGGGAGCTCCTATAATTCACCCCTCCACTTT
.	TRBD2	TRBV29-1	TRBJ2-5	CSVDQGLAGASRWETQYF	TGCAGCGTTGACCAGGGACTAGCGGGGGCCTCACGGTGGGAGACCCAGTACTTC
few	.	TRBV11-3	TRBJ1-1	CASSSKRNTEAFF	TGTGCCAGCAGCTCTAAGCGGAACACTGAAGCTTTCTTT
.	.	TRBV15	TRBJ1-4	CATSVTPLTNEKLFF	TGTGCCACCAGCGTTACACCCCTAACTAATGAAAAACTGTTTTTT
.	TRBD1	TRBV30	TRBJ1-1	CALIQGGGEAFF	TGTGCCTTAATCCAGGGGGGTGGGGAAGCTTTCTTT
.	.	TRBV14	TRBJ2-5	CASSQDVSGTQYF	TGTGCCAGCAGCCAAGACGTCTCAGGGACCCAGTACTTC
.	TRBD2	TRBV9	TRBJ2-4	CASSPAGGPANSQYF	TGTGCCAGCAGCCCTGCGGGGGGGCCGGCGAACAGTCAGTACTTC
few	TRBD1	TRBV5-5	TRBJ1-6	CASSRQGANSPLHF	TGTGCCAGCAGCCGACAGGGGGCAAATTCACCCCTCCACTTT
.	TRBD2	TRBV7-3	TRBJ2-1	CASSFRAGGNEQFF	TGTGCCAGCAGCTTTCGGGCCGGGGGGAATGAGCAGTTCTTC